This T cell receptor beta chain was captured in a study of blood T cells in healthy people across ages. Across the whole study: About one barcoded beta molecule per two T cells came from capture by template switching.

The CDR3 covers 18 residues. Per the germline V gene, CDR1 is SGHTA and CDR2 is FQGNSA. The authors ran a second PCR of about 7 to 12 cycles using a sample-barcoded 5' primer and a J-beta primer mix. TCRdb passed the 5' RACE reads through MiXCR, listing each CDR3 protein once. The sample contains approximately 880,000 distinct CDR3 sequences, approximately 49% of which appear only once. As to this clonotype: At one end, the junction sequence differs from germline, possibly due to a read error.

Researchers collected approximately 9.9 milliliters of peripheral blood from every single donor. Sequencing was done on a sample of blood. The sequence came from a man aged 25-45 years in good health. This chain links TRBV7-2 with TRBJ2-7, with 8 bases aligning to TRBD2. The CDR3 DNA is TGCGCCAGCAGCCCAGTAACCCCTGGGCGGGGGGATTACTACGAGCAGTACTTC. Protein: CASSPVTPGRGDYYEQYF.